The 8 T cell receptor beta chains presented below share a single source sample, sequenced in a study of response to subunit inactivated influenza vaccine. MiXCR, run by TCRdb on the RT-PCR reads, gives a single entry per CDR3 protein. The sample holds about 700,000 distinct CDR3 sequences, 12% to 15% seen once. The material sequenced was PBMCs from blood, taken about 14 days before vaccination. All receptors come from a man in his fifties or sixties who received an inactivated influenza vaccine.

This clonotype was counted between two and nine times. J is TRBJ2-2 and V is TRBV7-8; 8 nucleotides line up with TRBD2. The length of the CDR3 is 16 residues. The V gene's germline CDR1 is SGHVS and CDR2 FQNEAQ. Losses at the gene ends were 2 bases for V and 3 bases for J; bases not matched to a gene: 5. CDR3 nucleotide sequence: TGTGCCAGCAGCTTACTACGGGGGGGAGACACCGGGGAGCTGTTTTTT. Its translation is CASSLLRGGDTGELFF.

Many counts were recorded for this clonotype. The V call is TRBV25-1, the J call TRBJ2-6; D ambiguous. V was trimmed by 5 bases and J by 4 bases, leaving 15 bases between them. This CDR3 is 16 amino acids long. The germline CDR1 and CDR2 sequences are MGHDK and SYGVNS. The CDR3 here is CASSPSAGSGANVLTF. Written as DNA, the CDR3 is TGTGCCAGCAGTCCCTCGGCAGGATCCGGGGCCAACGTCCTGACTTTC.

V usage is TRBV7-9 and J usage is TRBJ2-1, with D tentatively TRBD1 or TRBD2 (5 bases each). Germline V gene lookup returns CDR1 SEHNR and CDR2 FQNEAQ (reference sequence). The CDR3 has 15 amino acids. V was trimmed by 8 bases and J by 9 bases, leaving 23 bases between them. The CDR3 region is CASDRASGGRGEQFF. The CDR3 DNA reads TGTGCCAGCGACCGCGCCAGTGGGGGAAGGGGTGAGCAGTTCTTC.

This clonotype came up a few times. The chain employs TRBV27 and TRBJ2-1; D may correspond to TRBD1 or TRBD2 (5 bases each). Germline V CDR1 and CDR2: MNHEY, SMNVEV (reference sequence). The CDR3 extends over 18 amino acids. V was pared by 5 bases and J by 7 bases, with 27 bases between. CDR3: CASSQTQFGSMGENEQFF. The CDR3, as DNA: TGTGCCAGCAGTCAGACGCAATTCGGGTCGATGGGGGAGAATGAGCAGTTCTTC.

This clonotype was detected a few times. The genes are TRBV20-1 and TRBJ2-7; unclear D gene. This CDR3 region has 15 residues. Trimming removed 0 bases from V and 0 bases from J, with 12 bases in between. Germline values: CDR1 DFQATT, CDR2 SNEGSKA (reference sequence). This chain's CDR3 is CSARDAARSSYEQYF. In nucleotides, the CDR3 is TGCAGTGCTAGAGATGCGGCCAGGAGCTCCTACGAGCAGTACTTC.

A few counts support this clonotype. The chain employs TRBV12-3 or TRBV12-4 and TRBJ2-1; 7 nucleotides align to TRBD1. V gave up 2 bases and J gave up 7 bases; unmatched junction bases: 5. The CDR3 runs 14 residues. Here the CDR3 reads CASSLSQTGNEQFF. CDR3 coding DNA: TGTGCCAGCAGTTTATCTCAGACAGGGAATGAGCAGTTCTTC.

This sequence joins TRBV12-3 or TRBV12-4 and TRBJ1-4; 9 bases line up with TRBD1. With V trimmed by 6 bases and J by 7 bases, 6 bases remained unmatched. The CDR3 is 14 amino acids. The CDR3 DNA is TGTGCCAGCAGGAGGGGACAGGGATTTGAAAAACTGTTTTTT. It specifies CASRRGQGFEKLFF.

The chain joins TRBV6-5 to TRBJ1-2, with 9 nucleotides matching TRBD1. With 0 bases clipped from V and 7 bases from J, the junction kept 3 bases outside the gene matches. The CDR3 has 14 residues. Germline values: CDR1 MNHEY, CDR2 SVGAGI. Here the CDR3 reads CASSYSTGGFGYTF. CDR3 nucleotides: TGTGCCAGCAGTTACTCGACAGGGGGGTTTGGCTACACCTTC.